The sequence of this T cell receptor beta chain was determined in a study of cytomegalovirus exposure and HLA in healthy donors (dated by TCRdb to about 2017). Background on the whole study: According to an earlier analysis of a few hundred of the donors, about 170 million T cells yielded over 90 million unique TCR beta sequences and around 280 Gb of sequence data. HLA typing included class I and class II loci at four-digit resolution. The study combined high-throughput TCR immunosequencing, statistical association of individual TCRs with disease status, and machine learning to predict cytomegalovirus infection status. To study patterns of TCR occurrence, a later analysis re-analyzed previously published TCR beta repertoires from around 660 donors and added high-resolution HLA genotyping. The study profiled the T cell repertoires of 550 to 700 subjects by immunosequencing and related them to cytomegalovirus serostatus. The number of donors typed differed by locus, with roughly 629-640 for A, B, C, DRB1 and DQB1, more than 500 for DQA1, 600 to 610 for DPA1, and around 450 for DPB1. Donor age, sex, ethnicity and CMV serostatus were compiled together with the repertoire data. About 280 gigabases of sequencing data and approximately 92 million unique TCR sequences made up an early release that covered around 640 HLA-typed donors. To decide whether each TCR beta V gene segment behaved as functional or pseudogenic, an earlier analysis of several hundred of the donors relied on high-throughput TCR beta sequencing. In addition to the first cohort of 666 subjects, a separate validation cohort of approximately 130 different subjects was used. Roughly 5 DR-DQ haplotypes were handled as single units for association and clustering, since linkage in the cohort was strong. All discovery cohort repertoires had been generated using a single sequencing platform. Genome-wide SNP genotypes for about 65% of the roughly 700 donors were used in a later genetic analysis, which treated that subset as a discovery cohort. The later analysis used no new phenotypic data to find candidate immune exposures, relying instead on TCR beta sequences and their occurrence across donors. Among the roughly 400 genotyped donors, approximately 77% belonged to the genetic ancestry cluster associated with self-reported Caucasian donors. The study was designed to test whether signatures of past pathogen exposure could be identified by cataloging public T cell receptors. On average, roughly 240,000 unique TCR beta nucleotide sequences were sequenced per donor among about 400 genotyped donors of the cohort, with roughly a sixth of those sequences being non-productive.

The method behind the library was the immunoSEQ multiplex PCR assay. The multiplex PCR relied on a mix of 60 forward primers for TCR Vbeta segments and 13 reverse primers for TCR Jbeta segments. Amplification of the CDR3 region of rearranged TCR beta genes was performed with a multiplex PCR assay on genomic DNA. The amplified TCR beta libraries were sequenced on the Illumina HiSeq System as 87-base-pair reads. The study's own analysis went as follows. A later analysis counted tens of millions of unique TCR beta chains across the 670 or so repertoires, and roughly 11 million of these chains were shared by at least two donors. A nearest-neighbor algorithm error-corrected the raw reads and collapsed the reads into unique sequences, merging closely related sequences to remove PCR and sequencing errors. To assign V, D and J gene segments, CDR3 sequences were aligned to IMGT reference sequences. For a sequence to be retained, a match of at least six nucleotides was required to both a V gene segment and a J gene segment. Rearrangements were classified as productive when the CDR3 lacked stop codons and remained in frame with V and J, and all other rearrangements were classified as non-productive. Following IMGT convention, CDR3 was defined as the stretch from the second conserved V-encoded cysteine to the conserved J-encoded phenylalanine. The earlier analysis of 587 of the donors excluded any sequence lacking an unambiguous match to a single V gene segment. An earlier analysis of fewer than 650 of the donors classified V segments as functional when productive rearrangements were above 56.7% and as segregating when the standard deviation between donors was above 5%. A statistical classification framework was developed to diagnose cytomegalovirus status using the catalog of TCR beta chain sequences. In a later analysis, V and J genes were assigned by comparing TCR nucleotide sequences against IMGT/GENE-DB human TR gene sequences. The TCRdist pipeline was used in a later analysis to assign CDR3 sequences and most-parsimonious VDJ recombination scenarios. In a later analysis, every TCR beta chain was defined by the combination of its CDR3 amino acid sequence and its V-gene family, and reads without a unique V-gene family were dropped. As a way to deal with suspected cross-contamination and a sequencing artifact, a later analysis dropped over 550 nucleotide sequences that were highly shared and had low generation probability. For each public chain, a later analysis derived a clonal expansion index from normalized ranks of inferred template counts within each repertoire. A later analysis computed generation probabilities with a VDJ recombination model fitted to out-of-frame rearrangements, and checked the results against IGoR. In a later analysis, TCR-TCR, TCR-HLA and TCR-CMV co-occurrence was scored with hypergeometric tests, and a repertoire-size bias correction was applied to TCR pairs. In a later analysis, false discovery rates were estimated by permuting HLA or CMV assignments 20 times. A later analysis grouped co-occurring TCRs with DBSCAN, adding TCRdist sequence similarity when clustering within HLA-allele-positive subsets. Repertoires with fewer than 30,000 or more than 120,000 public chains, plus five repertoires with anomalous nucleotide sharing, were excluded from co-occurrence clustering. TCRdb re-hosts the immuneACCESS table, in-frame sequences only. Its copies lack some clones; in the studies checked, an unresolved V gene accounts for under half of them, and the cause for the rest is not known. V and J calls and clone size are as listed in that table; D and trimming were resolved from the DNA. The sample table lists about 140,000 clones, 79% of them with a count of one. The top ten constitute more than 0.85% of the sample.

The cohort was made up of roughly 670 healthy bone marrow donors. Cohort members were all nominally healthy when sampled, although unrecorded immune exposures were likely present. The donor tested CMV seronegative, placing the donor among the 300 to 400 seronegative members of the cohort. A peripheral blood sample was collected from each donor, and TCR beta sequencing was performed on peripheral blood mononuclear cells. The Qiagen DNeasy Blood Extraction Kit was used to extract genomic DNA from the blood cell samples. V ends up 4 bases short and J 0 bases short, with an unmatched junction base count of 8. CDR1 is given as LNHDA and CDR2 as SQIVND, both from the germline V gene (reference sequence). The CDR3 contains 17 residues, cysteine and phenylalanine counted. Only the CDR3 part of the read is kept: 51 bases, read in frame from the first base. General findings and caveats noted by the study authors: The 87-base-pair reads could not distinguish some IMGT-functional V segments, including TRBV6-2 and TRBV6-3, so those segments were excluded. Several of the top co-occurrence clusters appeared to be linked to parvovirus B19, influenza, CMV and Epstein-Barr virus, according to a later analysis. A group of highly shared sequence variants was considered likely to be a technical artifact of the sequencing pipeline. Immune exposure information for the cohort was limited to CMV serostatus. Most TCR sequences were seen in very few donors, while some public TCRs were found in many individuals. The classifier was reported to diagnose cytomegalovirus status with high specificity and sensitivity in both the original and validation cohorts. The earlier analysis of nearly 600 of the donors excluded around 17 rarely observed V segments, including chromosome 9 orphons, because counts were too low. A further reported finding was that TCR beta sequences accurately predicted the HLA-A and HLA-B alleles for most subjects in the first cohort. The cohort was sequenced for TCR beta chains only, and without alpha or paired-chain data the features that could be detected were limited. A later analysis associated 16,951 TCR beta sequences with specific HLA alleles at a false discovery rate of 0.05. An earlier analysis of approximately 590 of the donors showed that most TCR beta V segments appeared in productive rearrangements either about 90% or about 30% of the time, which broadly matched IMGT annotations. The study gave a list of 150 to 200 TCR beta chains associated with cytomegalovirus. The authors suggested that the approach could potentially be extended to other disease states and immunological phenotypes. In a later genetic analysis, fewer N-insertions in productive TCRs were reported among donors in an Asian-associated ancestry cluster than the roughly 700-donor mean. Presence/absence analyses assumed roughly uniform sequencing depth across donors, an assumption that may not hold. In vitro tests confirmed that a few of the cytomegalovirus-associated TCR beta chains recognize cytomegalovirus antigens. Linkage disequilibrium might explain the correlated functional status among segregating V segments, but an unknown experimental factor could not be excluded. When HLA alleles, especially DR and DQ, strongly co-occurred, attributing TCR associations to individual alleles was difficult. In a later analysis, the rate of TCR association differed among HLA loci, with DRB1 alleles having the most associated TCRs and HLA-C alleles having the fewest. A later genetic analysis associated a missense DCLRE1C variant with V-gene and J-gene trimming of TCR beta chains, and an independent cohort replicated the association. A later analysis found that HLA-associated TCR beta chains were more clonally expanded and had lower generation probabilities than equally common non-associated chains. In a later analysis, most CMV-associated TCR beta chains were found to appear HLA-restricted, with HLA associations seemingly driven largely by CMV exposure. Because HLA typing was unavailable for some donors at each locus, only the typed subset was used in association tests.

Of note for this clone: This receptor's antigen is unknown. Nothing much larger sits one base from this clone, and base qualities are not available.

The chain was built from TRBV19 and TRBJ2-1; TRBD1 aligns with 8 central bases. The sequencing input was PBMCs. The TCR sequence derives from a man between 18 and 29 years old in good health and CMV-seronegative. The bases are TGTGCCAGTAGTAGGGGGACAGGAAGAACCTCCTACAATGAGCAGTTCTTC. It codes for CASSRGTGRTSYNEQFF.